This is a list of T cell receptor beta chains from one sample in a study of blood T cell repertoires in COVID-19. TCRdb's copy holds only in-frame clones and misses some; the assay was immunoSEQ multiplex PCR. The sample lists a few hundred thousand clones; 91% were seen once. Specimen: PBMCs or T cells enriched from blood (not recorded which). Receptor source: a woman aged 40 to 50 who had been exposed to COVID-19. The CDR3 runs from the conserved cysteine through the conserved F or W. Each record gives: V gene, clone size, D gene, J gene, CDR3 DNA, CDR3 protein. The D gene is left open where the match is weak. For some rows the clone size is stated as once, few or many, or as a class when expanded; others skip it.

TRBV18	-	-	TRBJ2-1	TGTGCCAGCTCACCAAGAGGATCTAAGCAGTTCTTC	CASSPRGSKQFF
TRBV5-1	-	-	TRBJ2-7	TGCGCCAGCAGCTTGCGAGACAGGACCTACGAGCAGTACTTC	CASSLRDRTYEQYF
TRBV11-3	-	TRBD1	TRBJ2-7	TGTGCCAGCAGCTCCGGGGACAGCCCCTACGAGCAGTACTTC	CASSSGDSPYEQYF
TRBV24-1	-	TRBD2	TRBJ2-1	TGTGCCGCCGCGACTAGCCGTACCCCCTACAATGAGCAGTTCTTC	CAAATSRTPYNEQFF
TRBV30	-	TRBD1	TRBJ1-2	TGTGCCTGGAGTAGATCAGGACAGGGCTATGGCTACACCTTC	CAWSRSGQGYGYTF
TRBV4-1	-	TRBD2	TRBJ2-1	TGCGCCAGCAGCCAAGATCGGGCTAGCGGGTACAATGAGCAGTTCTTC	CASSQDRASGYNEQFF
TRBV7-2	-	-	TRBJ1-5	TGTGCCAGCAGCTTAGAGGCAGGGATCGGTCAGCCCCAGCATTTT	CASSLEAGIGQPQHF
TRBV19	-	TRBD1	TRBJ1-2	TGTGCCAGTAGTGGTCCGGGACAGGGGTATGGCTACACCTTC	CASSGPGQGYGYTF
TRBV7-2	-	TRBD1	TRBJ1-5	TGTGCCAGCAGCTTGACAGGGGGCACTCAGCCCCAGCATTTT	CASSLTGGTQPQHF
TRBV3-1/TRBV3-2	-	-	TRBJ2-3	TGTGCCAGCAGGGACTACAGCACAGATACGCAGTATTTT	CASRDYSTDTQYF
TRBV19	-	-	TRBJ1-5	TGTGCCAGTAGTATTCTGGACAGTAAAAATCAGCCCCAGCATTTT	CASSILDSKNQPQHF
TRBV19	-	-	TRBJ2-1	TGTGCCAGTAAGAGCGACAGGTCCTCCTACAATGAGCAGTTCTTC	CASKSDRSSYNEQFF
TRBV5-6	-	-	TRBJ1-5	TGTGCCAGCAGCTTGGCAGGGTTCAATCAGCCCCAGCATTTT	CASSLAGFNQPQHF
TRBV27	-	TRBD1	TRBJ1-1	TGTGCCAGCAGTGGGTTAGACAGGGGGAACACTGAAGCTTTCTTT	CASSGLDRGNTEAFF
TRBV7-2	-	TRBD1	TRBJ1-2	TGTGCCAGCAGCTTGGGCCGGACAGGCGCCCTCTATGGCTACACCTTC	CASSLGRTGALYGYTF
TRBV6-5	-	TRBD1	TRBJ1-1	TGTGCCAGCCAACAACAGGGGAGTTACACTGAAGCTTTCTTT	CASQQQGSYTEAFF
TRBV5-6	-	-	TRBJ1-6	TGTGCCAGCAGCTTGGTTGTGGGGGCAGTAAGCTCACCCCTCCACTTT	CASSLVVGAVSSPLHF
TRBV6-1	-	-	TRBJ1-1	TGTGCCAGCAGTGAAGCCGGGTCTACATCAGCTTTCTTT	CASSEAGSTSAFF
TRBV18	-	-	TRBJ1-1	TGTGCCAGCTCACCTAAACAGGGCACTGAAGCTTTCTTT	CASSPKQGTEAFF
TRBV12-3/TRBV12-4	-	TRBD1	TRBJ1-1	TGTGCCAGCGGGACAGGTTTGAACACTGAAGCTTTCTTT	CASGTGLNTEAFF
TRBV20-1	-	TRBD1	TRBJ1-1	TGCAGTGCAACAACAGGGGCTGAAGCTTTCTTT	CSATTGAEAFF
TRBV7-9	few	TRBD1	TRBJ2-7	TGTGCCAGCAGCTTAATGGGACAGACACACTCCTACGAGCAGTACTTC	CASSLMGQTHSYEQYF
TRBV13	-	TRBD1	TRBJ1-3	TGTGCCAGCAGCTCGGGGACAGGGACTGGAAACACCATATATTTT	CASSSGTGTGNTIYF
TRBV19	-	-	TRBJ1-2	TGTGCCAGTAGTAGGGAGGCTAACTATGGCTACACCTTC	CASSREANYGYTF
TRBV27	-	TRBD1	TRBJ1-5	TGTGCCAGCAGCCCAACAGGGGCGGGTTACAATCAGCCCCAGCATTTT	CASSPTGAGYNQPQHF
TRBV18	-	-	TRBJ1-2	TGTGCCAGCTCACCCCAGACAGACAACTATGGCTACACCTTC	CASSPQTDNYGYTF
TRBV6-2/TRBV6-3	-	TRBD2	TRBJ2-5	TGTGCCAGCAGTACCGGACTAGGTCCACGGTACTTC	CASSTGLGPRYF
TRBV18	-	-	TRBJ1-5	TGTGCCAGCTCAACCGGGAGATTTGATTCGCAGCCCCAGCATTTT	CASSTGRFDSQPQHF
TRBV5-4	-	-	TRBJ2-7	TGTGCCAGCAGCTGGGGACTGGCCTACGAGCAGTACTTC	CASSWGLAYEQYF
TRBV5-1	-	TRBD1	TRBJ1-4	TGCGCCAGCAGCTTGGGGACAGGGTGGGAAAAACTGTTTTTT	CASSLGTGWEKLFF
TRBV27	-	-	TRBJ1-2	TGTGCCAGCAGCCAAGCGAAGACCGGGACATACTATGCTGGCTACACCTTC	CASSQAKTGTYYAGYTF
TRBV29-1	-	TRBD2	TRBJ2-7	TGCAGCGTTGATTTTGCCCGGGGGGGCTACGAGCAGTACTTC	CSVDFARGGYEQYF
TRBV7-2	-	TRBD2	TRBJ2-3	TGTGCCAGCAGCTTAGGGCTAGCGGGGGGCACAGATACGCAGTATTTT	CASSLGLAGGTDTQYF
TRBV13	-	TRBD2	TRBJ2-3	TGTGCCAGCAGCCACCGGGGGGGCACAGATACGCAGTATTTT	CASSHRGGTDTQYF
TRBV5-1	once	-	TRBJ1-4	TGCGCCAGCAGCCCGCAGGGCAGCCCCTATAATGAAAAACTGTTTTTT	CASSPQGSPYNEKLFF
TRBV10-3	-	-	TRBJ1-1	TGTGCCATCAGATCCCGGGAAACTGAAGCTTTCTTT	CAIRSRETEAFF
TRBV2	-	-	TRBJ2-5	TGTGCCAGCAGTGTGTCGGTGGGACTGGAGACCCAGTACTTC	CASSVSVGLETQYF
TRBV2	-	-	TRBJ1-4	TGTGCCAGCACGCAGTTCAGGGAAGCAACTAATGAAAAACTGTTTTTT	CASTQFREATNEKLFF
TRBV5-1	-	TRBD1	TRBJ1-6	TGCGCCAGCAGCTTGGGGACAGGGTTTTCACCCCTCCACTTT	CASSLGTGFSPLHF
TRBV27	-	TRBD1	TRBJ1-5	TGTGCCAGCAGTAAAGGGACAGGGAGTCTCGTGGGCAATCAGCCCCAGCATTTT	CASSKGTGSLVGNQPQHF
TRBV4-3	-	-	TRBJ2-1	TGCGCCAGCAGCCAATCGGAGCTAGGGGCCTACAATGAGCAGTTCTTC	CASSQSELGAYNEQFF
TRBV27	-	-	TRBJ1-1	TGTGCCAGCAGCCCTAGGGACTACACTGAAGCTTTCTTT	CASSPRDYTEAFF
TRBV12-5	-	-	TRBJ2-1	TGTGCTAGTGGTTCCCGGTCGACGGGTTACAATGAGCAGTTCTTC	CASGSRSTGYNEQFF
TRBV6-4	-	-	TRBJ2-2	TGTGCCAGCAGGCGGGTGGCGGGACCCTTTACCGGGGAGCTGTTTTTT	CASRRVAGPFTGELFF
TRBV4-1	-	-	TRBJ2-3	TGCGCCAGCAGCCTAGGGGGTAGCACAGATACGCAGTATTTT	CASSLGGSTDTQYF
TRBV2	-	-	TRBJ1-6	TGTGCCAGGCCCGGGGGGAAGGGGAGCTCCTATAATTCACCCCTCCACTTT	CARPGGKGSSYNSPLHF
TRBV6-5	-	-	TRBJ1-1	TGTGCCAGCGAGTTGAACACTGAAGCTTTCTTT	CASELNTEAFF
TRBV5-1	-	TRBD1	TRBJ2-6	TGCGCCAGCAGCGATGGACAGGGTTTCTCTGGGGCCAACGTCCTGACTTTC	CASSDGQGFSGANVLTF
TRBV19	-	TRBD1	TRBJ1-5	TGTGCCAGTACCCCTGGGACAGGGAGTAATAGCAATCAGCCCCAGCATTTT	CASTPGTGSNSNQPQHF
TRBV16	once	-	TRBJ1-1	TGTGCCAGCAGTCGGTATAGCACTGAAGCTTTCTTT	CASSRYSTEAFF
TRBV23-1	once	-	TRBJ2-7	TGCGCCACCGCCCTTCAGGGACTTAGTATGGGATACGAGCAGTACTTC	CATALQGLSMGYEQYF
TRBV18	-	-	TRBJ1-1	TGTGCCAGCTCACCAGGGCTCCCCGAGGGAGCTTTCTTT	CASSPGLPEGAFF
TRBV7-9	once	-	TRBJ2-7	TGTGCCAGCAGCTTATGGACCCTCGCAACGACTAACGAGCAGTACTTC	CASSLWTLATTNEQYF
TRBV7-2	-	-	TRBJ1-2	TGTGCCAGCAGACTAGGAGCCGGCTATGGCTACACCTTC	CASRLGAGYGYTF
TRBV6-5	-	TRBD1	TRBJ1-1	TGTGCCAGCACCTTGGACAGGGTGAACACTGAAGCTTTCTTT	CASTLDRVNTEAFF